The 3 T cell receptor beta chains reported below all come from one sample, sequenced in a study of CD8 T cells in ankylosing spondylitis. TCRdb itself ran the 5' RACE reads through MiXCR, one entry per CDR3 protein. The sample lists a few hundred thousand distinct CDR3 sequences; 11% were seen once. Sequences were obtained from blood, either unsorted or a sorted T cell fraction (not recorded which). These receptors were collected from a female donor with ankylosing spondylitis or in good health (not recorded which).

This clonotype appeared many times. This chain uses TRBV3-1 with TRBJ1-5; the D is unclear. The CDR3 extends over 13 amino acids. The V end was cut by 6 bases, the J end by 0 bases, with 6 bases between. Per germline, CDR1 LGHDT and CDR2 YNNKEL (reference sequence). As DNA, the CDR3 is TGTGCCAGCAGTTTCAATAGCAATCAGCCCCAGCATTTT. Protein: CASSFNSNQPQHF.

This clonotype was counted between two and nine times. The rearrangement joins TRBV4-3 to TRBJ2-1, with 7 bases aligning to TRBD2. Germline V lookup: CDR1 LGHNA, CDR2 YSLEER. The CDR3 has 15 residues. The V segment lost 2 bases and the J segment 11 bases; nucleotides outside the gene matches: 12. For the CDR3, the DNA is TGCGCCAGCAGCCAACACCCTGGGGGAGGGGTTCAGCAGTTCTTC. Protein product: CASSQHPGGGVQQFF.

In its sample, this clonotype was seen many times. This chain joins TRBV4-1 and TRBJ2-2; no definite D call. Trimming stripped 1 base from V and 7 bases from J, with 7 bases between. The CDR3 is 13 residues long. CDR1 MGHRA and CDR2 YSYEKL come from the germline V gene. CDR3 in amino acids: CASSQVGGGELFF. CDR3 bases: TGCGCCAGCAGCCAAGTTGGTGGCGGGGAGCTGTTTTTT.